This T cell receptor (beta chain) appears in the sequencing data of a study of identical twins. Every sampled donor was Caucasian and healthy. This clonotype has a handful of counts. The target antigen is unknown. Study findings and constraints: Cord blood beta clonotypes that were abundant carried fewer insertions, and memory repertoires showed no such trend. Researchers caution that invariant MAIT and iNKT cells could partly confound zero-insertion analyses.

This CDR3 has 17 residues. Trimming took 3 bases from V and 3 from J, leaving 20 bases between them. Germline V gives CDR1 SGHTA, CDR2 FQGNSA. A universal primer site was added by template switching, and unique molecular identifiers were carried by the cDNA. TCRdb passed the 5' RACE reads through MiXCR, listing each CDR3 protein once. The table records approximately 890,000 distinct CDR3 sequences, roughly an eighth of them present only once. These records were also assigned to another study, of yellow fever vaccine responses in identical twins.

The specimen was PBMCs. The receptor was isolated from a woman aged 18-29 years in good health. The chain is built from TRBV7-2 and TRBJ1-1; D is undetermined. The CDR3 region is CASSLVSTLTAYTEAFF. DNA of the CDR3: TGTGCCAGCAGCTTGGTTTCAACACTAACTGCTTACACTGAAGCTTTCTTT.